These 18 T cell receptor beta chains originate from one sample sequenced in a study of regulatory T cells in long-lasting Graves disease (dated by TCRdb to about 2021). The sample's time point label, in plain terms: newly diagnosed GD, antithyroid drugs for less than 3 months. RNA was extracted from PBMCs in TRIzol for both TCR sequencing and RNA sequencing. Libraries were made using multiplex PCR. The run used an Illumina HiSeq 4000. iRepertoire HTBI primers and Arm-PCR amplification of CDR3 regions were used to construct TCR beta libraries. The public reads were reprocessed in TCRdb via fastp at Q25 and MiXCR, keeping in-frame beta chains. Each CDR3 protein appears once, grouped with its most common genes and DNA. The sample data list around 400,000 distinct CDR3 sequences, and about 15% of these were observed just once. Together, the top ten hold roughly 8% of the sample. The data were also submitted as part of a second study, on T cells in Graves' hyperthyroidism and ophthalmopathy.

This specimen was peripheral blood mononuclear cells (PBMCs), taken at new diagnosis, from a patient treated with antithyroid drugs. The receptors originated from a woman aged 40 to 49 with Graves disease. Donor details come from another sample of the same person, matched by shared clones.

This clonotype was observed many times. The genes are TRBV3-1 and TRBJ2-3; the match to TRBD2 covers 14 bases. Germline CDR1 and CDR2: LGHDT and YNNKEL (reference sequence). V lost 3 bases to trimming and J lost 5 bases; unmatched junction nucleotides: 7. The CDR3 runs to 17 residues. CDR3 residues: CASSHGTSGRSGDTQYF. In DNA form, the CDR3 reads TGTGCCAGCAGCCATGGGACTAGCGGGAGATCAGGAGATACGCAGTATTTT.

Here the CDR3 reads CASSSVGGQETQYF. CDR3 nucleotides: TGTGCCAGCAGCTCAGTAGGGGGTCAAGAGACCCAGTACTTC. This chain links TRBV7-9 with TRBJ2-5; tentative D call: TRBD1 (6 bases). Germline V gives CDR1 SEHNR, CDR2 FQNEAQ (reference sequence). V shed 4 bases and J shed 2 bases, with 11 bases lying between them. There are 14 residues in the CDR3.

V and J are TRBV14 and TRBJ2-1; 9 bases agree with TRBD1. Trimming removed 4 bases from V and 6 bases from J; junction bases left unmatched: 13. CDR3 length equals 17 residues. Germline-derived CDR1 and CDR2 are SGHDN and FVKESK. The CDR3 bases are TGTGCCAGCAGCCTACATCGGACAGGGGCTCCTTCCAATGAGCAGTTCTTC. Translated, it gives CASSLHRTGAPSNEQFF.

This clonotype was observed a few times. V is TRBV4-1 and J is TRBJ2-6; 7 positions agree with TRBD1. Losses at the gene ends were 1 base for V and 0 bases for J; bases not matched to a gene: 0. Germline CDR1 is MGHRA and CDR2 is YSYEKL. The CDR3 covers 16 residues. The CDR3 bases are TGCGCCAGCAGCCAAGGGGACAGCTCTGGGGCCAACGTCCTGACTTTC. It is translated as CASSQGDSSGANVLTF.

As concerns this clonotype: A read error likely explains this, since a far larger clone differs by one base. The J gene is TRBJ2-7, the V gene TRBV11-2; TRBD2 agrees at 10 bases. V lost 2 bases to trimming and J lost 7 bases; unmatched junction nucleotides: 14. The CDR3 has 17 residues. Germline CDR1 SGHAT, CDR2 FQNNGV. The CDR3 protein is CASSLSLTSGYYNEQYF. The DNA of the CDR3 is TGTGCCAGCAGCTTATCCCTGACTAGCGGGTACTACAATGAGCAGTACTTC.

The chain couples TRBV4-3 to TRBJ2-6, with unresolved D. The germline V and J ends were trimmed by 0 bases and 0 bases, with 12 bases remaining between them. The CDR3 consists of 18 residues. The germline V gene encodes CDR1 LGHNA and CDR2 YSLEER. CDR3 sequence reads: CASSQDVLVPSGANVLTF. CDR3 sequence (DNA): TGCGCCAGCAGCCAAGATGTGCTAGTCCCCTCTGGGGCCAACGTCCTGACTTTC.

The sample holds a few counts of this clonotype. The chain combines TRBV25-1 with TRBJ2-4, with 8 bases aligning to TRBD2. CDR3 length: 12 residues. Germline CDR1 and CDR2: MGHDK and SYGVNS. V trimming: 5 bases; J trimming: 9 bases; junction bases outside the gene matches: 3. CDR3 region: CASSQTSGIQYF. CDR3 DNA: TGTGCCAGCAGTCAAACTAGCGGCATTCAGTACTTC. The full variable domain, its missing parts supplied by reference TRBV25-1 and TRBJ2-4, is EADIYQTPRYLVIGTGKKITLECSQTMGHDKMYWYQQDPGMELHLIHYSYGVNSTEKGDLSSESTVSRIRTEHFPLTLESARPSHTSQYLCASSQTSGIQYFGAGTRLSVL.

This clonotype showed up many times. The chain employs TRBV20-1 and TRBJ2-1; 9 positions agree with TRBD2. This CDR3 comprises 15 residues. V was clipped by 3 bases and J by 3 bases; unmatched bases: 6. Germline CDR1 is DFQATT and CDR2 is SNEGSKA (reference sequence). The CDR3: CSARVAGALYNEQFF. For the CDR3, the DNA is TGCAGTGCTAGGGTAGCGGGAGCGCTCTACAATGAGCAGTTCTTC.

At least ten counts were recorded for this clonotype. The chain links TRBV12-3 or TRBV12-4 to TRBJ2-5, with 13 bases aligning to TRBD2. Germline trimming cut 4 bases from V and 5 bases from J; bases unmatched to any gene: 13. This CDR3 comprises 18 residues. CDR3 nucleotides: TGTGCCAGCAGTTCCGGACTAGCGGGAGAGGGAACGTGGGAGACCCAGTACTTC. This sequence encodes CASSSGLAGEGTWETQYF.

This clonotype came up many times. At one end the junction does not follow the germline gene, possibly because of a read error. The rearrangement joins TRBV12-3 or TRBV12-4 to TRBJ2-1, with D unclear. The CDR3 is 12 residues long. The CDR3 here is CASRLEIYEQFF. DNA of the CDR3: TGTGCCAGCAGATTAGAGATTTATGAGCAGTTCTTC.

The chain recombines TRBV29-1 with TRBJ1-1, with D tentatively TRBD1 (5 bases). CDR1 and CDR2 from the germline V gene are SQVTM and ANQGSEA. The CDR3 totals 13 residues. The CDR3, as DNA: TGCAGTTACAGGCGTCAAATGAACACTGAAGCTTTCTTT. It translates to CSYRRQMNTEAFF.

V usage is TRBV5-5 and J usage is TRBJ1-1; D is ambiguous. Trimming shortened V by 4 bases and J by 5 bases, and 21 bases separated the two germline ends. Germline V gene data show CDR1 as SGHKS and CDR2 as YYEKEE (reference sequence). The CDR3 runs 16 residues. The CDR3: CASSVPGIHLRTEAFF. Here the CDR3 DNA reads TGTGCCAGCAGCGTTCCGGGTATACACCTAAGGACTGAAGCTTTCTTT.

The CDR3 DNA sequence: TGTGCCAGCAGCCCAGGGACTAGCGGGAGCCCCTACGAGCAGTACTTC. It encodes CASSPGTSGSPYEQYF. V gene TRBV5-4 combines with J gene TRBJ2-7; TRBD2 aligns across 14 bases. Germline V gene sequence: CDR1 SGHNT, CDR2 YYREEE (reference sequence). V shed 4 bases and J 2 bases; nucleotides not matched to a gene: 5. This CDR3 has 16 residues.

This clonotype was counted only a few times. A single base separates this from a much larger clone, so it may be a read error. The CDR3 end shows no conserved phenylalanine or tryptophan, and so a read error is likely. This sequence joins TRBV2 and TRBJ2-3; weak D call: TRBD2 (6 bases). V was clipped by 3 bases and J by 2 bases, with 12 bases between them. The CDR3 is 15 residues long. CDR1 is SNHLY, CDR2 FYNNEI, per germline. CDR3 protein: CASSEHRDFTDTQYL. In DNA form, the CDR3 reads TGTGCCAGCAGTGAGCACCGGGACTTCACAGATACGCAGTATCTT.

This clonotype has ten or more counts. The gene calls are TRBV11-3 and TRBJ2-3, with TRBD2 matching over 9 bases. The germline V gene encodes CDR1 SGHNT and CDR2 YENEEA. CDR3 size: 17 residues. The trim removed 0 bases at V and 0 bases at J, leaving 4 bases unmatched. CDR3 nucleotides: TGTGCCAGCAGCTTAGAGGCGGGAGGGCCTAGCACAGATACGCAGTATTTT. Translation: CASSLEAGGPSTDTQYF.

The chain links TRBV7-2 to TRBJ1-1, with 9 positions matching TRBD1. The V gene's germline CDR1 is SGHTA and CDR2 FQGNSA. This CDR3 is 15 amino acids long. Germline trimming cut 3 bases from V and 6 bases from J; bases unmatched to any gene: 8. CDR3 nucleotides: TGTACCAGCAGCTTTGGGGACAGGGAATTCCCTGAAGCTTTCTTT. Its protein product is CTSSFGDREFPEAFF.

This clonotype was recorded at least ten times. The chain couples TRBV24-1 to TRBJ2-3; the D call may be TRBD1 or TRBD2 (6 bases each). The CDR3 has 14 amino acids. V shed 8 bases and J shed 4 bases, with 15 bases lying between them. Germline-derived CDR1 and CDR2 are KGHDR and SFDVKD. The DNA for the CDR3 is TGTGCCACCAAGGACTCGGGGGCGGCAGATACGCAGTATTTT. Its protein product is CATKDSGAADTQYF.

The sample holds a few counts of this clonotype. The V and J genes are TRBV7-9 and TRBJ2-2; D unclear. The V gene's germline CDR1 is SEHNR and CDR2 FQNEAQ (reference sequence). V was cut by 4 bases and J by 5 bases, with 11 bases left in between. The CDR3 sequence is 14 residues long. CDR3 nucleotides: TGTGCCAGCAGCTCTTACTCAAAGACCGGGGAGCTGTTTTTT. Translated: CASSSYSKTGELFF.